This T cell receptor beta chain derives from a study of blood T cell repertoires in COVID-19. Study at large: T cells, B-cell-depleted T cells, or PBMCs supplied cDNA or gDNA.

Participants came from some 23 US areas, aged roughly 18 to 95 years. Participants' own reports of clinical history determined their cohort assignment. Trimming removed 2 bases from V and 4 bases from J; junction bases left unmatched: 8. There are 16 residues in the CDR3. Germline assignment: CDR1 MNHEY and CDR2 SMNVEV (reference sequence). In the original analysis: Nucleated cell counts were estimated from reference gene primer amplification. The protocol was immunoSEQ multiplex PCR, while the TCRdb copy is restricted to in-frame clones and leaves out a portion. That table supplies the V and J calls and clone size; D and trimming were determined from the DNA. The sample shows approximately 270,000 clones, 89% of them seen only once.

The sequencing sample was made of PBMCs or T cells enriched from blood (not recorded which). The source is a woman in her sixties who had recovered from COVID-19. The gene calls are TRBV27 and TRBJ2-1; TRBD2 agrees at 7 bases. The CDR3 reads CASSLLASGRYNEQFF. CDR3 DNA sequence: TGTGCCAGCAGTTTACTGGCTAGCGGAAGATACAATGAGCAGTTCTTC.